The present T cell receptor (beta chain) was sequenced within a study of tumor-infiltrating lymphocytes in primary liver carcinoma. There are 14 residues in the CDR3. Germline V gene sequence: CDR1 WSHSY, CDR2 SAAADI. Using a constant-region primer together with ProtoScript II reverse transcriptase, TCR beta cDNA was made from about 500 ng of total RNA. Construction of TCR beta libraries relied on three successive nested multiplex PCR rounds employing slightly modified ARM-PCR. With TRBV1-TRBV30 forward primers and a C-beta reverse primer, the first two PCR rounds were run for approximately 10 cycles each. TCRdb itself ran the multiplex PCR reads through MiXCR, one entry per CDR3 protein. This table has around 70,000 distinct CDR3 sequences, 60% to 80% appearing once. Co-extraction of both nucleic acids (RNA and DNA) used roughly 19-33 mg of unsorted bulk tissue. A note on this clonotype: The junction departs from germline at one end; a sequencing error may be responsible.

The source is a man aged 40-55 years with primary liver carcinoma and hepatitis B virus infection. The sequenced material came from liver tumor tissue from sampling region 4. Subset meaning: tumor region T4, right-lateral pole. The rearrangement joins TRBV10-2 to TRBJ2-2, with D perhaps assigned TRBD1 or TRBD2 (6 bases each). As DNA, the CDR3 is TGCGCCAGCGGGGGACAAGGGTTAACCGGGGGGCTGTTTTTT. Its protein product is CASGGQGLTGGLFF.